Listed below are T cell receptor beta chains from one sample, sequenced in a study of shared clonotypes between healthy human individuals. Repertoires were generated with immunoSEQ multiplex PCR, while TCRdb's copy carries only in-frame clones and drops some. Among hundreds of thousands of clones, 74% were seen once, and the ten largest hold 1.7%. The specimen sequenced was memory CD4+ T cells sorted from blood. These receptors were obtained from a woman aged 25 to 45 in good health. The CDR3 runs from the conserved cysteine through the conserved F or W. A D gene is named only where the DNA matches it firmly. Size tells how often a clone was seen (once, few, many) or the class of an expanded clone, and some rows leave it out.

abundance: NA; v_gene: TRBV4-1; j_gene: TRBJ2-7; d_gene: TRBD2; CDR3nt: TGCGCCAGCAGCCAAGTAGGGGCAGCAGGGACTAGCGGGACGTACGAGCAGTACTTC; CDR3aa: CASSQVGAAGTSGTYEQYF
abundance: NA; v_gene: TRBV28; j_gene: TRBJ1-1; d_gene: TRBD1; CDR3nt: TGTGCCAGCAGTTCCCTCGACAGGGTAAACACTGAAGCTTTCTTT; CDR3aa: CASSSLDRVNTEAFF
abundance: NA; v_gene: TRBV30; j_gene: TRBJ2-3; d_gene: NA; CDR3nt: TGTGCCTGGAGTCGGGTTGGCGGGTTAGGAGATACGCAGTATTTT; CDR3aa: CAWSRVGGLGDTQYF
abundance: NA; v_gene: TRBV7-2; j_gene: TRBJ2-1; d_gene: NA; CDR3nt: TGTGCCAGCAGCGCCCGAGGTAGCGCGGGCAATGAGCAGTTCTTC; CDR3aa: CASSARGSAGNEQFF
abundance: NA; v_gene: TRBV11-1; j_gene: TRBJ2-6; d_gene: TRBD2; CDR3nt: TGTGCCAGCAGCCCGACTAGCGGGGCCTCTGGGGCCAACGTCCTGACTTTC; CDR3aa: CASSPTSGASGANVLTF
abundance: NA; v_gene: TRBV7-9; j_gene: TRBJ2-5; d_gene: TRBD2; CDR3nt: TGTGCCAGCAGAGGCGGACTAGTCGGGACCCAGTACTTC; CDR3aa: CASRGGLVGTQYF
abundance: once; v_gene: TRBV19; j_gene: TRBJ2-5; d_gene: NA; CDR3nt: TGTGCCAGTAGTATAGCGGGGGCTCAAGAGACCCAGTACTTC; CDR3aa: CASSIAGAQETQYF
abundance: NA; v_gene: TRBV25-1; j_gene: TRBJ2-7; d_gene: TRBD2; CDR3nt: TGTGCCAGCAGTGAATTAGGGACTAGCGGGAGTACGGACGAGCAGTACTTC; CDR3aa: CASSELGTSGSTDEQYF
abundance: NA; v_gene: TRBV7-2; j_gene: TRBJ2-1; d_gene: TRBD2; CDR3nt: TGTGCCAGCAGCTGGGGACTAGCGGGGAACAATGAGCAGTTCTTC; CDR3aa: CASSWGLAGNNEQFF
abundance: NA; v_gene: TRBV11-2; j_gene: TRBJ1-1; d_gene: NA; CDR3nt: TGTGCCAGCAGCTTATCCGGTGAACGCACTGAAGCTTTCTTT; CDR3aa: CASSLSGERTEAFF
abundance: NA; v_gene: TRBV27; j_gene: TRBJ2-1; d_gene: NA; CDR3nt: TGTGCCAGCAGTTTATATCGAGGGGGTGAGCAGTTCTTC; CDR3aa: CASSLYRGGEQFF